Shown below are 29 T cell receptor beta chains from a single sample sequenced in a study of shared clonotypes between healthy human individuals. Sequenced by immunoSEQ multiplex PCR; TCRdb stores in-frame clones only, minus some. The sample contains more than 2,000,000 clones, approximately 95% of which appear only once. The sample comprised naive CD4+ T cells from PBMCs. Subset defined: CD45RA+ positively selected. These receptors all come from a man between 18 and 35 years old in good health. Some clones in this sample may be carry-over from other donors' samples.

The chain couples TRBV5-6 to TRBJ2-5, with D uncertain. Trimming cost V 1 base and J 7 bases, with 14 bases left between them. The CDR3 runs to 14 residues. Looked up from germline, CDR1 is SGHDT and CDR2 is YYEEEE. The CDR3 is CASSLSSRGGTQYF. The CDR3 region has the DNA TGTGCCAGCAGCTTGTCTTCCCGAGGCGGGACCCAGTACTTC.

The chain couples TRBV7-9 to TRBJ2-7, with D unresolved. Germline CDR1 and CDR2: SEHNR and FQNEAQ (reference sequence). Trimming cost V 0 bases and J 3 bases, with 9 bases left between them. CDR3 length equals 14 residues. The CDR3 sequence is CASSLAASYYEQYF. The CDR3 DNA reads TGTGCCAGCAGCTTAGCCGCCAGCTACTACGAGCAGTACTTC.

This sequence joins TRBV6-1 and TRBJ2-1; D is perhaps TRBD2 (5 bases). The CDR3 has 18 residues. Germline-derived CDR1 and CDR2 are MNHNS and SASEGT. V lost 3 bases and J 5 bases, leaving 23 bases between the germline ends. As DNA, the CDR3 is TGTGCCAGCAGTGAGGAACCCCTTGAGGCTACGGGGAACAATGAGCAGTTCTTC. This codes for CASSEEPLEATGNNEQFF.

This rearrangement joins TRBV9 to TRBJ1-4; maybe TRBD1 (5 bases). The V end was cut by 3 bases, the J end by 5 bases, with 14 bases between. CDR1 is SGDLS and CDR2 is YYNGEE in the germline V gene. CDR3 length: 15 amino acids. CDR3 amino acids: CASSATGFRNEKLFF. The DNA for the CDR3 is TGTGCCAGCAGCGCCACAGGATTTCGGAATGAAAAACTGTTTTTT.

This clone was detected only a few times. CDR3 bases: TGCGCCAGCAGCTTCCTAGCGGGAGCAGATACGCAGTATTTT. Translating it yields CASSFLAGADTQYF. This chain links TRBV5-1 with TRBJ2-3; 10 nucleotides match TRBD2. Germline assignment: CDR1 SGHRS and CDR2 YFSETQ. J gave up 4 bases and V 2 bases, and 1 base lay outside the gene matches. This CDR3 is built from 14 residues.

V is TRBV4-1 and J is TRBJ2-3; a weak D match, TRBD2 (5 bases). Trimming shortened V by 1 base and J by 0 bases, and 14 bases separated the two germline ends. Per germline, CDR1 MGHRA and CDR2 YSYEKL. The CDR3 contains 17 residues. The CDR3 reads CASSQAGRRTSTDTQYF. CDR3 nucleotide sequence: TGCGCCAGCAGCCAAGCGGGCCGCAGGACTAGCACAGATACGCAGTATTTT.

This chain joins TRBV10-3 and TRBJ2-3; D is ambiguous. The germline V gene encodes CDR1 ENHRY and CDR2 SYGVKD. The CDR3 totals 15 residues. The V and J ends lost 0 bases and 5 bases respectively, with 12 bases between them. CDR3 loop: CAISESLGLGDTQYF. CDR3 bases: TGTGCCATCAGTGAGTCTTTAGGGTTGGGAGATACGCAGTATTTT.

The gene calls are TRBV5-1 and TRBJ2-3; D might be TRBD2 (5 bases). CDR3 length: 15 amino acids. The germline V gene has CDR1 SGHRS and CDR2 YFSETQ. Trimming removed 3 bases at V and 4 bases at J, with 15 bases between. For the CDR3, the DNA is TGCGCCAGCAGCTCCTTAGCGCGTGGCGCAGATACGCAGTATTTT. Its protein product is CASSSLARGADTQYF. Complete variable domain (other parts from reference TRBV5-1 and TRBJ2-3): KAGVTQTPRYLIKTRGQQVTLSCSPISGHRSVSWYQQTPGQGLQFLFEYFSETQRNKGNFPGRFSGRQFSNSRSEMNVSTLELGDSALYLCASSSLARGADTQYFGPGTRLTVL.

With respect to this clone: Other DNA sequences in this specimen translate into the identical CDR3. The chain has TRBV7-2 and TRBJ1-2; maybe TRBD1 (5 bases). Germline V CDR1 and CDR2: SGHTA, FQGNSA. V was cut by 4 bases and J by 4 bases, with 7 bases left in between. The CDR3 covers 12 residues. CDR3 coding DNA: TGTGCCAGCAGCTCCCAGGGCTATGGCTACACCTTC. Amino acid sequence: CASSSQGYGYTF.

V gene TRBV7-2 combines with J gene TRBJ1-2, with 8 nucleotides matching TRBD1. Germline V gene sequence: CDR1 SGHTA, CDR2 FQGNSA. This CDR3 has 13 amino acids. The ends lost 5 bases at V and 4 bases at J; junction bases unmatched: 3. CDR3: CASSAGGPYGYTF. The CDR3 DNA reads TGTGCCAGCAGCGCAGGGGGCCCCTATGGCTACACCTTC. The whole variable domain, remainder taken from reference TRBV7-2 and TRBJ1-2, is GAGVSQSPSNKVTEKGKDVELRCDPISGHTALYWYRQSLGQGLEFLIYFQGNSAPDKSGLPSDRFSAERTGGSVSTLTIQRTQQEDSAVYLCASSAGGPYGYTFGSGTRLTVV.

The chain links TRBV5-1 to TRBJ2-5; D is unresolved. The V and J ends lost 2 bases and 2 bases respectively, with 10 bases between them. Germline-derived CDR1 and CDR2 are SGHRS and YFSETQ. The CDR3 runs to 14 residues. Written as DNA, the CDR3 is TGCGCCAGCAGCTTTATGATTAATCAAGAGACCCAGTACTTC. The encoded protein is CASSFMINQETQYF.

Turning to this clone: Other DNA sequences in this specimen translate into the identical CDR3. The chain couples TRBV5-1 to TRBJ2-1; TRBD2 matches 12 bases. With 4 bases clipped from V and 10 bases from J, the junction kept 6 bases outside the gene matches. Looked up from germline, CDR1 is SGHRS and CDR2 is YFSETQ. This CDR3 contains 14 residues. In DNA form, the CDR3 reads TGCGCCAGCAGCCCACTAGCGGGAGGAGGGGAGCAGTTCTTC. Amino acid sequence: CASSPLAGGGEQFF. The full variable domain, with the rest looked up from reference TRBV5-1 and TRBJ2-1, is KAGVTQTPRYLIKTRGQQVTLSCSPISGHRSVSWYQQTPGQGLQFLFEYFSETQRNKGNFPGRFSGRQFSNSRSEMNVSTLELGDSALYLCASSPLAGGGEQFFGPGTRLTVL.

The chain has TRBV7-6 and TRBJ2-7, with D unclear. Trimming cost V 1 base and J 6 bases, with 10 bases left between them. CDR3 length equals 13 residues. Germline CDR1 reads SGHVS; CDR2 reads FNYEAQ. CDR3 in amino acids: CASSLEVPREQYF. Here the CDR3 DNA reads TGTGCCAGCAGCTTAGAGGTACCTCGCGAGCAGTACTTC. Complete variable domain (other parts from reference TRBV7-6 and TRBJ2-7): GAGVSQSPRYKVTKRGQDVALRCDPISGHVSLYWYRQALGQGPEFLTYFNYEAQQDKSGLPNDRFSAERPEGSISTLTIQRTEQRDSAMYRCASSLEVPREQYFGPGTRLTVT.

V is TRBV30 and J is TRBJ2-2; D is possibly TRBD1 (6 bases). The CDR3 is 15 residues long. The V end lost 3 bases, the J end lost 9 bases, and 20 bases lay between the germline ends. Germline CDR1 GTSNPN, CDR2 SVGIG (reference sequence). The CDR3 protein is CAWRFRDTSSRELFF. CDR3 coding DNA: TGTGCCTGGAGGTTCCGGGACACATCCTCCCGGGAGCTGTTTTTT.

In regard to this clone: Other DNA sequences in the sample encode the same CDR3. The chain has TRBV18 and TRBJ2-5; possibly TRBD2 for D (5 bases). Germline V CDR1 and CDR2: KGHSH, LQKENI. The V gene lost 2 bases and the J gene lost 3 bases, with 7 bases spanning the gap. This CDR3 region has 13 residues. The CDR3 protein is CASSPAGEETQYF. CDR3 bases: TGTGCCAGCTCACCAGCGGGCGAAGAGACCCAGTACTTC.

The V gene is TRBV7-9, the J gene TRBJ1-2, with 9 bases aligning to TRBD1. V lost 5 bases and J lost 8; bases outside the gene matches: 9. CDR3 length: 14 amino acids. Germline CDR1 is SEHNR and CDR2 is FQNEAQ (reference sequence). CDR3 DNA: TGTGCCAGCAGCGAACCAACAGGGGGCAAGGGCTACACCTTC. This codes for CASSEPTGGKGYTF.

CDR3 protein: CASSPRDSYGYTF. DNA for the CDR3: TGTGCCAGCTCACCCAGGGACAGTTATGGCTACACCTTC. The rearrangement uses TRBV18 and TRBJ1-2; 7 bases match TRBD1. V trimming: 3 bases; J trimming: 5 bases; junction bases outside the gene matches: 3. Per the germline V gene, CDR1 is KGHSH and CDR2 is LQKENI. CDR3 length: 13 residues.

The rearrangement links TRBV7-9 to TRBJ2-1; D perhaps matches TRBD2 (7 bases). Trimming left V 5 bases short and J 7 bases short, with 15 bases between. The germline V gene has CDR1 SEHNR and CDR2 FQNEAQ (reference sequence). This CDR3 region has 14 residues. The DNA of the CDR3 is TGTGCCAGCAGCACGCGGGGGCAACCGAATGAGCAGTTCTTC. Protein sequence: CASSTRGQPNEQFF.

The chain combines TRBV5-1 with TRBJ2-7, with TRBD1 identical over 8 bases. V gave up 6 bases and J gave up 5 bases; unmatched junction bases: 7. The CDR3 is 13 amino acids. Germline lookup yields CDR1 SGHRS and CDR2 YFSETQ. CDR3: CASTQGEMNEQYF. The CDR3 bases are TGCGCCAGCACACAGGGGGAGATGAACGAGCAGTACTTC.

The chain employs TRBV25-1 and TRBJ2-1; TRBD1 agrees at 10 bases. The CDR3 covers 16 residues. Trimming took 6 bases from V and 7 from J; bases not matched to a gene: 12. CDR1 is MGHDK, CDR2 SYGVNS, per germline. CDR3 sequence reads: CASRGARDRGRNEQFF. The CDR3, as DNA: TGTGCCAGCAGGGGAGCACGGGACAGGGGACGGAATGAGCAGTTCTTC.

The CDR3 loop is CASSEFVDPSGYTF. CDR3 bases: TGTGCCAGCAGTGAATTCGTAGACCCGAGCGGCTACACCTTC. The chain has TRBV6-1 and TRBJ1-2; no clear D gene. This CDR3 region has 14 residues. CDR1 is MNHNS, CDR2 SASEGT, per germline. The V gene lost 2 bases and the J gene lost 8 bases, with 15 bases spanning the gap.

This clone was counted once. The V and J genes are TRBV13 and TRBJ2-4, with TRBD1 matching over 7 bases. The germline gives CDR1 PRHDT, CDR2 FYEKMQ (reference sequence). This CDR3 has 15 residues. The V gene end was trimmed by 5 bases and the J gene end by 4 bases; junction bases not matched to a gene: 8. CDR3 amino acids: CASSITWTGKNIQYF. In DNA, the CDR3 is TGTGCCAGCAGCATTACCTGGACAGGAAAAAACATTCAGTACTTC.

The chain employs TRBV15 and TRBJ2-3; 12 bases map to TRBD2. The J segment lost 4 bases and the V segment lost 2 bases, leaving 4 bases of the junction unmatched. Looked up from germline, CDR1 is LNHNV and CDR2 is YYDKDF (reference sequence). This CDR3 is built from 16 residues. The CDR3 DNA reads as TGTGCCACCAGCAGACAACTAGCGGGAGGTTCAGATACGCAGTATTTT. Its protein is CATSRQLAGGSDTQYF. The variable domain in full, completed from reference TRBV15 and TRBJ2-3, reads DAMVIQNPRYQVTQFGKPVTLSCSQTLNHNVMYWYQQKSSQAPKLLFHYYDKDFNNEADTPDNFQSRRPNTSFCFLDIRSPGLGDTAMYLCATSRQLAGGSDTQYFGPGTRLTVL.

V gene TRBV10-3 combines with J gene TRBJ2-1; 8 positions agree with TRBD2. With 0 bases clipped from V and 3 bases from J, the junction kept 4 bases outside the gene matches. Germline V gives CDR1 ENHRY, CDR2 SYGVKD. This CDR3 region has 16 residues. The CDR3 here is CAISESPSGSYNEQFF. The CDR3 DNA sequence: TGTGCCATCAGTGAGTCGCCCAGCGGGAGCTACAATGAGCAGTTCTTC.

This clone was observed once. The identical CDR3 is also encoded by other nucleotide sequences in the sample. The chain joins TRBV29-1 to TRBJ2-1, with unresolved D. The CDR3 runs to 12 residues. From germline, CDR1 is SQVTM and CDR2 ANQGSEA. V lost 3 bases and J 5 bases, leaving 8 bases between the germline ends. In DNA, the CDR3 is TGCAGCGTTGAGAGGCGGAACAATGAGCAGTTCTTC. It encodes CSVERRNNEQFF.

V and J are TRBV6-6 and TRBJ2-7; D possibly corresponds to TRBD2 (6 bases). The CDR3 runs to 14 residues. CDR1 MNHNY and CDR2 SVGAGI come from the germline V gene (reference sequence). V was clipped by 2 bases and J by 7 bases, with 15 bases between them. The CDR3 loop is CASSYATRAGEQYF. DNA for the CDR3: TGTGCCAGCAGTTACGCCACGAGGGCGGGGGAGCAGTACTTC.

The chain employs TRBV4-1 and TRBJ2-1; 9 nucleotides agree with TRBD2. V lost 4 bases and J lost 3; bases outside the gene matches: 25. CDR1 is MGHRA, CDR2 YSYEKL, per germline. The CDR3 is 22 amino acids. CDR3 nucleotides: TGCGCCAGCAGCCTTTTAGGTGGACTAGCGAAACTTGGCCAGCGGAACTACAATGAGCAGTTCTTC. It translates to CASSLLGGLAKLGQRNYNEQFF.

The chain employs TRBV6-1 and TRBJ2-7; TRBD2 matches 8 bases. This CDR3 comprises 14 residues. Germline trimming cut 5 bases from V and 0 bases from J; bases unmatched to any gene: 3. Germline assignment: CDR1 MNHNS and CDR2 SASEGT. CDR3 coding DNA: TGTGCCAGCAGTACCGGGACTAGCTCCTACGAGCAGTACTTC. Its translation is CASSTGTSSYEQYF.

Concerning this clone itself: Additional DNA sequences in this sample encode the identical CDR3. This chain connects TRBV6-1 to TRBJ2-7, with 9 bases that match TRBD1. The germline gives CDR1 MNHNS, CDR2 SASEGT. This CDR3 spans 13 amino acids. Unmatched junction bases numbered 3, after V lost 4 bases and J lost 5 bases. The CDR3 reads CASSGQGGNEQYF. CDR3 DNA sequence: TGTGCCAGCAGTGGACAGGGGGGAAACGAGCAGTACTTC.